The present entry profiles one T cell receptor beta chain with its context. The target antigen is unknown. Losses at the gene ends were 5 bases for V and 2 bases for J; bases not matched to a gene: 6. Germline V gene lookup returns CDR1 SEHNR and CDR2 FQNEAQ (reference sequence). The CDR3 extends over 14 amino acids. The data were taken from a study of persistence of HIV-infected CD4 T cells. This was the immunoSEQ version 4 assay in survey mode. This table comes from immunoSEQ multiplex PCR, and its TCRdb copy is limited to in-frame clones, with some not included. The table lists about 40,000 clones, about 84% of them singletons, with around 14% in the top ten. Overlapping HIV-1 Gag 15-mer peptides at approximately 0.96 ug per peptide per mL were used. Sorted nonresponding memory CD4+ T cells were CD40L-negative, CD69-negative, CD45RO-high.

The sequence came from an adult man with HIV who was CMV-seropositive. This sample comprised CD4+ T cells sorted from PBMCs after approximately 20-hour stimulation, obtained from a patient who received antiretroviral therapy. The rearrangement uses TRBV7-9 and TRBJ2-7, with 7 bases identical to TRBD1. The CDR3 bases are TGTGCCAGCAGCGTGACCGGGACAGCCTACGAGCAGTACTTC. Translation: CASSVTGTAYEQYF.